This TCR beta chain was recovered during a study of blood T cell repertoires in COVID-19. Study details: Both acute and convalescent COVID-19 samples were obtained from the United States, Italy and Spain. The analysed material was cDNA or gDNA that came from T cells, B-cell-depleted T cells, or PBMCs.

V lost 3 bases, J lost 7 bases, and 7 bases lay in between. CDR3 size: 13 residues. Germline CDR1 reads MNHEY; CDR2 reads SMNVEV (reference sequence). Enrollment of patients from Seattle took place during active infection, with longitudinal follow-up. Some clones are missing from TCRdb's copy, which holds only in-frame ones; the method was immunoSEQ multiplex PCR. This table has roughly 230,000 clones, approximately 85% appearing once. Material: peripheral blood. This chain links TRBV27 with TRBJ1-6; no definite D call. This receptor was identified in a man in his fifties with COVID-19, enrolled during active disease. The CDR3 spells CASSFSVNSPLHF. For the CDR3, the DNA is TGTGCCAGCAGTTTTTCGGTAAATTCACCCCTCCACTTT.